Each of the 17 T cell receptor beta chains below was sequenced from the same sample in a study of technical replicates of blood from several donors. Data came from immunoSEQ multiplex PCR; TCRdb stores just in-frame clones and leaves some out. The data contain about 83,000 clones, around 96% of them singletons. The material sequenced was T cells isolated from PBMCs. The origin of the receptors is a human donor in good health.

The chain couples TRBV5-6 to TRBJ1-2; D is ambiguous. The germline V gene encodes CDR1 SGHDT and CDR2 YYEEEE. Trimming pared 5 bases from V and 5 bases from J, leaving 19 bases between. The CDR3 spans 15 residues. CDR3 in amino acids: CASRSQDNGHYGYTF. For the CDR3, the DNA is TGTGCCAGCAGGTCCCAAGACAACGGCCATTATGGCTACACCTTC. The full variable domain, rest sourced from reference TRBV5-6 and TRBJ1-2, is DAGVTQSPTHLIKTRGQQVTLRCSPKSGHDTVSWYQQALGQGPQFIFQYYEEEERQRGNFPDRFSGHQFPNYSSELNVNALLLGDSALYLCASRSQDNGHYGYTFGSGTRLTVV.

The genes are TRBV19 and TRBJ1-2, with D possibly TRBD1 on 5 matching bases. The CDR3 runs 15 residues. V lost 4 bases to trimming and J lost 1 base, with 13 bases between them. Germline lookup yields CDR1 LNHDA and CDR2 SQIVND (reference sequence). The CDR3 loop reads CASSTTVLLNYGYTF. The CDR3 coding sequence is TGTGCCAGTAGTACGACAGTGCTTCTTAACTATGGCTACACCTTC.

In its sample, this clone was seen once. The chain combines TRBV15 with TRBJ2-1; the D gene is possibly TRBD1 (7 bases). The CDR3 sequence is 15 residues long. The V and J ends lost 1 base and 5 bases respectively, with 12 bases between them. Germline values: CDR1 LNHNV, CDR2 YYDKDF (reference sequence). CDR3 nucleotides: TGTGCCACCAGCAGAGCCGCAGGGGGGAACAATGAGCAGTTCTTC. Its protein product is CATSRAAGGNNEQFF. Based on the CDR3 plus reference TRBV15 and TRBJ2-1, the full variable domain is DAMVIQNPRYQVTQFGKPVTLSCSQTLNHNVMYWYQQKSSQAPKLLFHYYDKDFNNEADTPDNFQSRRPNTSFCFLDIRSPGLGDTAMYLCATSRAAGGNNEQFFGPGTRLTVL.

The chain combines TRBV6-5 with TRBJ2-5, with D hard to call. The CDR3 totals 15 residues. The ends were cut back, 0 bases at V and 1 base at J, with 9 bases in the middle. Per germline, CDR1 MNHEY and CDR2 SVGAGI. The CDR3 loop reads CASSYSGYFQETQYF. In DNA form, the CDR3 reads TGTGCCAGCAGTTACTCCGGGTACTTCCAAGAGACCCAGTACTTC.

V usage is TRBV6-4 and J usage is TRBJ2-1; weak D call: TRBD1 (6 bases). V lost 2 bases and J 0 bases, leaving 8 bases between the germline ends. This CDR3 is 15 amino acids long. Per the germline V gene, CDR1 is MRHNA and CDR2 is SNTAGT. CDR3 protein: CASSDTDSSYNEQFF. CDR3 bases: TGTGCCAGCAGTGACACGGACAGCTCCTACAATGAGCAGTTCTTC.

The V and J genes are TRBV5-6 and TRBJ1-1; perhaps TRBD1 as D (5 bases). The CDR3 length is 14 residues. Looked up from germline, CDR1 is SGHDT and CDR2 is YYEEEE. V was pared by 4 bases and J by 8 bases, with 18 bases between. The CDR3 DNA reads TGTGCCAGCAGCCTAGCTGCGGCGGGGCCCGAAGCTTTCTTT. It is translated as CASSLAAAGPEAFF.

The V call is TRBV10-3, the J call TRBJ1-1; D is uncertain. CDR3 length equals 12 residues. The ends were cut back, 8 bases at V and 8 bases at J, with 15 bases in the middle. Germline CDR1 and CDR2: ENHRY and SYGVKD. The CDR3 region is CAIDEGGHEAFF. The CDR3 bases are TGTGCCATCGATGAGGGAGGGCACGAAGCTTTCTTT.

This chain connects TRBV5-6 to TRBJ1-2; 7 nucleotides align to TRBD1. The J segment lost 7 bases and the V segment lost 4 bases, leaving 10 bases of the junction unmatched. Germline V CDR1 and CDR2: SGHDT, YYEEEE. CDR3 length equals 14 residues. The CDR3 nucleotides read TGTGCCAGCAGCCCCCCACAGGGGAGTCGTGGCTACACCTTC. It encodes CASSPPQGSRGYTF.

The V and J genes are TRBV5-6 and TRBJ1-2; D might be TRBD1 (5 bases). Germline V gene data show CDR1 as SGHDT and CDR2 as YYEEEE. There are 13 residues in the CDR3. Trimming shortened V by 4 bases and J by 1 base, and 8 bases separated the two germline ends. The CDR3 sequence is CASSPDSNYGYTF. The CDR3 nucleotides read TGTGCCAGCAGCCCCGACAGTAACTATGGCTACACCTTC.

The genes are TRBV30 and TRBJ1-5; D is unclear. The CDR3 covers 11 residues. Germline V gene lookup returns CDR1 GTSNPN and CDR2 SVGIG (reference sequence). The germline V and J ends were trimmed by 3 bases and 9 bases, with 9 bases remaining between them. CDR3 coding DNA: TGTGCCTGGAGCCGGCGGGGGCCCCAGCATTTT. Its translation is CAWSRRGPQHF.

The chain uses TRBV7-9 and TRBJ1-1; D is ambiguous. V was pared by 6 bases and J by 5 bases, with 16 bases between. The V gene's germline CDR1 is SEHNR and CDR2 FQNEAQ (reference sequence). CDR3 length: 14 residues. This CDR3 reads CASSGTQSWTEAFF. Written as DNA, the CDR3 is TGTGCCAGCAGTGGTACCCAGTCGTGGACTGAAGCTTTCTTT. The full variable domain, its missing parts supplied by reference TRBV7-9 and TRBJ1-1, is DTGVSQNPRHKITKRGQNVTFRCDPISEHNRLYWYRQTLGQGPEFLTYFQNEAQLEKSRLLSDRFSAERPKGSFSTLEIQRTEQGDSAMYLCASSGTQSWTEAFFGQGTRLTVV.

This chain links TRBV19 with TRBJ2-7, with D uncertain. The CDR3 has 14 residues. In germline, CDR1 is LNHDA, CDR2 SQIVND (reference sequence). With 6 bases removed from V and 2 bases from J, the gap between germline ends came to 14 bases. The CDR3 region has the DNA TGTGCCAGTAGCACCCCGGGTTCTACCTACGAGCAGTACTTC. As protein: CASSTPGSTYEQYF.

The chain is built from TRBV18 and TRBJ2-1; 10 bases line up with TRBD2. The V segment lost 4 bases and the J segment 6 bases; nucleotides outside the gene matches: 6. Germline V gene data show CDR1 as KGHSH and CDR2 as LQKENI. The CDR3 consists of 15 residues. In DNA form, the CDR3 reads TGTGCCAGCTCACTGGGACTAGCGAGGACCAATGAGCAGTTCTTC. This codes for CASSLGLARTNEQFF.

This chain uses TRBV10-3 with TRBJ1-1, with 9 bases lining up with TRBD1. From germline, CDR1 is ENHRY and CDR2 SYGVKD. Germline trimming cut 6 bases from V and 5 bases from J; bases unmatched to any gene: 10. The CDR3 loop spans 15 amino acids. CDR3 protein: CAISPRDRVGTEAFF. DNA of the CDR3: TGTGCCATCAGCCCCCGGGACAGGGTTGGAACTGAAGCTTTCTTT.

The J gene is TRBJ2-1, the V gene TRBV5-1; 7 bases line up with TRBD1. Trimming cost V 3 bases and J 4 bases; bases outside gene matches: 1. Germline-derived CDR1 and CDR2 are SGHRS and YFSETQ. The CDR3 contains 13 residues. CDR3 region: CASSSTGYNEQFF. Written as DNA, the CDR3 is TGCGCCAGCAGCTCGACAGGGTACAATGAGCAGTTCTTC.

The chain's CDR3 is CASSARRGNTDTQYF. In DNA form, the CDR3 reads TGTGCCAGCAGTGCGCGCCGGGGGAACACAGATACGCAGTATTTT. This chain joins TRBV2 and TRBJ2-3; D might be TRBD2 (6 bases). The V gene lost 4 bases and the J gene lost 2 bases, with 13 bases spanning the gap. Germline lookup yields CDR1 SNHLY and CDR2 FYNNEI. The CDR3 spans 15 residues.

This clone was seen once. The chain has TRBV7-2 and TRBJ2-3; D perhaps matches TRBD2 (5 bases). V was cut by 5 bases and J by 4 bases, with 22 bases left in between. The CDR3 covers 17 residues. Germline values: CDR1 SGHTA, CDR2 FQGNSA. The CDR3 coding sequence is TGTGCCAGCAGCCACGGTAGTGCGCTAGCCCGCTCAGATACGCAGTATTTT. It translates to CASSHGSALARSDTQYF.